The subject of this entry is one T cell receptor beta chain. PCR amplification relied on 60 Vbeta primers (plus 13 Jbeta primers). The protocol was immunoSEQ multiplex PCR, while the TCRdb copy is restricted to in-frame clones and leaves out a portion. The data show about 190,000 clones, more than 75% seen once. The data originate from a study of cytomegalovirus exposure and HLA in healthy donors. Whole-study context: From 190 million or so T cells, an earlier analysis saw roughly 120 million unique TCR beta sequences.

V was cut by 5 bases and J by 2 bases, with 17 bases left in between. The CDR3 sequence is 16 residues long. Germline V gives CDR1 MDHEN, CDR2 SYDVKM. The sample consisted of PBMCs. The receptor comes from a young man in good health and CMV-seronegative. The gene calls are TRBV28 and TRBJ2-3, with D perhaps matching TRBD1 (6 bases). The CDR3 is CASSNLGAHYTDTQYF. The CDR3 DNA reads TGTGCCAGCAGTAACCTGGGGGCCCACTACACAGATACGCAGTATTTT.